This TCR beta chain was identified in a study of blood T cell repertoires in COVID-19. CDR1 LNHNV and CDR2 YYDKDF come from the germline V gene (reference sequence). This CDR3 contains 16 residues. V lost 3 bases to trimming and J lost 7 bases; unmatched junction nucleotides: 11. The assay was immunoSEQ multiplex PCR, and TCRdb's table has in-frame clones only and misses some. The profile shows about 150,000 clones, 85% to 90% of them singletons. The specimen sequenced was peripheral blood. This chain connects TRBV15 to TRBJ1-4; 7 bases are a match to TRBD1. The clonotype originates from a woman aged 60-75 years with active COVID-19. The CDR3: CATSRTGQVMGEKLFF. The CDR3 coding sequence is TGTGCCACCAGCAGGACCGGACAGGTCATGGGTGAAAAACTGTTTTTT.